The TCR beta chain described here comes from a study of T cell responses to AZD1222 COVID-19 vaccine. The CDR3 is made up of 14 amino acids. The V gene's germline CDR1 is SGHDT and CDR2 YYEEEE. Trimming took 4 bases from V and 8 from J; bases not matched to a gene: 9. Clones were read by immunoSEQ multiplex PCR, and TCRdb kept only the in-frame ones, dropping some. Of under 150,000 clones listed, around nine tenths are singletons. The specimen comprised peripheral blood, sampled on day 0 of AZD1222 vaccination. The clonotype was recovered from an adult in good health. The chain couples TRBV5-6 to TRBJ2-4; TRBD2 aligns across 7 bases. The CDR3: CASSGAGVPHIQYF. CDR3 DNA sequence: TGTGCCAGCAGCGGTGCGGGGGTACCACACATTCAGTACTTC. The whole variable domain, remainder taken from reference TRBV5-6 and TRBJ2-4, is DAGVTQSPTHLIKTRGQQVTLRCSPKSGHDTVSWYQQALGQGPQFIFQYYEEEERQRGNFPDRFSGHQFPNYSSELNVNALLLGDSALYLCASSGAGVPHIQYFGAGTRLSVL.